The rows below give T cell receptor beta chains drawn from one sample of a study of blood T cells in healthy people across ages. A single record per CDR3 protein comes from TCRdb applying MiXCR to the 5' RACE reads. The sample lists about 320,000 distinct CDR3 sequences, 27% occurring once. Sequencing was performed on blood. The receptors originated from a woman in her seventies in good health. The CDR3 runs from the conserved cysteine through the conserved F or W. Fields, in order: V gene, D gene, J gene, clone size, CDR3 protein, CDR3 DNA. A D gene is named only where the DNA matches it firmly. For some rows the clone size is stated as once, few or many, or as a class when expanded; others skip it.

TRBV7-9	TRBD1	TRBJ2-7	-	CASSLPGQMYEQYF	TGTGCCAGCAGCCTCCCGGGACAGATGTACGAGCAGTACTTC
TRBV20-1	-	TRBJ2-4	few	CSAQINIQYF	TGCAGTGCCCAAATAAACATTCAGTACTTC
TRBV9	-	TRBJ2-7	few	CASSGHSGEQQYF	TGTGCCAGCAGCGGGCACTCGGGAGAGCAGCAGTACTTC
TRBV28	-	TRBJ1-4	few	CASSLRARGPTNEKLFF	TGTGCCAGCAGTTTAAGGGCCCGGGGACCAACTAATGAAAAACTGTTTTTT
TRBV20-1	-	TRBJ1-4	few	CSAVSSGTEKLFF	TGCAGTGCCGTGTCATCGGGGACTGAAAAACTGTTTTTT
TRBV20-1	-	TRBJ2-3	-	CSAPQRVSTDTQYF	TGCAGTGCTCCGCAGCGAGTTAGCACAGATACGCAGTATTTT
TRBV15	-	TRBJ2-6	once	CATCIRVSGANVLTF	TGTGCCACTTGTATCAGGGTCTCTGGGGCCAACGTCCTGACTTTC
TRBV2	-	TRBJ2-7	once	CASRGADSSYEQYF	TGTGCCAGCCGGGGGGCGGACAGCTCCTACGAGCAGTACTTC
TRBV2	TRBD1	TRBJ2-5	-	CASSTGTENQETQYF	TGTGCCAGCAGTACTGGGACAGAAAATCAAGAGACCCAGTACTTC
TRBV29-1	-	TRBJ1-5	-	CSVGAFNQPQHF	TGCAGCGTTGGGGCGTTTAATCAGCCCCAGCATTTT
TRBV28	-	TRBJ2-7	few	CASAIRAYEQYF	TGTGCCAGCGCAATCCGCGCCTACGAGCAGTACTTC
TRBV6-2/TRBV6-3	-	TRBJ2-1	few	CASSIGGGNEQFF	TGTGCCAGCAGCATTGGAGGGGGCAATGAGCAGTTCTTC
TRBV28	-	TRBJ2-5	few	CANSRGEETQYF	TGTGCCAACAGCCGGGGCGAAGAGACCCAGTACTTC
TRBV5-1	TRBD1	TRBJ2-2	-	CASTDRGHGEGELFF	TGCGCCAGCACCGACAGGGGGCATGGTGAGGGGGAGCTGTTTTTT
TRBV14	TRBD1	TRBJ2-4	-	CASSAQGMGKNIQYF	TGTGCCAGCAGTGCACAGGGGATGGGCAAAAACATTCAGTACTTC
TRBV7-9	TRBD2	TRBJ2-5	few	CASSLRGDIQETQYF	TGTGCCAGCAGCTTACGGGGGGATATACAAGAGACCCAGTACTTC
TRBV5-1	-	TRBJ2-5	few	CASSLESGKETRYF	TGCGCCAGCAGCTTGGAGTCGGGGAAAGAGACCCGGTACTTC
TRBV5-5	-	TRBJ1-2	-	CASSLRQNYGYTF	TGTGCCAGCAGCTTGAGGCAGAACTATGGCTACACCTTC
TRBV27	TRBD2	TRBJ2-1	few	CASRRTSDSAADEQFF	TGTGCCAGCAGGCGGACTAGCGACTCCGCGGCGGATGAGCAGTTCTTC
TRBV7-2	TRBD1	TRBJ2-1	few	CASSSSGTGDYNEQFF	TGTGCCAGCAGCTCCTCCGGGACAGGGGATTACAATGAGCAGTTCTTC
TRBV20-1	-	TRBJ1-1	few	CSAGGGSGEAFF	TGCAGTGCCGGGGGGGGAAGCGGTGAAGCTTTCTTT
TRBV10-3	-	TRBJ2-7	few	CAISELPRGVSYEQYF	TGTGCCATCAGTGAGTTGCCGCGCGGGGTCTCCTACGAGCAGTACTTC